A single T cell receptor (beta chain) is shown here with its context. Its specificity is unknown. The data originate from a study of cytomegalovirus exposure and HLA in healthy donors. Findings of the study overall: A classifier reportedly called cytomegalovirus status with high sensitivity and specificity.

Use of 60 Vbeta and 13 Jbeta primers characterized the PCR. Method: immunoSEQ multiplex PCR; TCRdb's copy keeps in-frame clones and lacks some. This sample yields 150,000 to 200,000 clones, of which 84% are seen a single time; about 6% belongs to the top ten. Trimming at V came to 4 bases and at J to 6 bases, leaving 9 bases not matched to a gene. CDR3 size: 15 residues. Germline V gene data show CDR1 as WNHNN and CDR2 as SYGVQD (reference sequence). Healthy donors of bone marrow made up the group. Sequencing was done on a sample of PBMCs. The chain employs TRBV10-1 and TRBJ2-1, with 7 bases identical to TRBD2. The sequence was collected from a man aged 45-65 years in good health and CMV-seropositive. DNA of the CDR3: TGCGCCAGCAGTGGCCTTTCCGGGACTACCAATGAGCAGTTCTTC. It specifies CASSGLSGTTNEQFF.